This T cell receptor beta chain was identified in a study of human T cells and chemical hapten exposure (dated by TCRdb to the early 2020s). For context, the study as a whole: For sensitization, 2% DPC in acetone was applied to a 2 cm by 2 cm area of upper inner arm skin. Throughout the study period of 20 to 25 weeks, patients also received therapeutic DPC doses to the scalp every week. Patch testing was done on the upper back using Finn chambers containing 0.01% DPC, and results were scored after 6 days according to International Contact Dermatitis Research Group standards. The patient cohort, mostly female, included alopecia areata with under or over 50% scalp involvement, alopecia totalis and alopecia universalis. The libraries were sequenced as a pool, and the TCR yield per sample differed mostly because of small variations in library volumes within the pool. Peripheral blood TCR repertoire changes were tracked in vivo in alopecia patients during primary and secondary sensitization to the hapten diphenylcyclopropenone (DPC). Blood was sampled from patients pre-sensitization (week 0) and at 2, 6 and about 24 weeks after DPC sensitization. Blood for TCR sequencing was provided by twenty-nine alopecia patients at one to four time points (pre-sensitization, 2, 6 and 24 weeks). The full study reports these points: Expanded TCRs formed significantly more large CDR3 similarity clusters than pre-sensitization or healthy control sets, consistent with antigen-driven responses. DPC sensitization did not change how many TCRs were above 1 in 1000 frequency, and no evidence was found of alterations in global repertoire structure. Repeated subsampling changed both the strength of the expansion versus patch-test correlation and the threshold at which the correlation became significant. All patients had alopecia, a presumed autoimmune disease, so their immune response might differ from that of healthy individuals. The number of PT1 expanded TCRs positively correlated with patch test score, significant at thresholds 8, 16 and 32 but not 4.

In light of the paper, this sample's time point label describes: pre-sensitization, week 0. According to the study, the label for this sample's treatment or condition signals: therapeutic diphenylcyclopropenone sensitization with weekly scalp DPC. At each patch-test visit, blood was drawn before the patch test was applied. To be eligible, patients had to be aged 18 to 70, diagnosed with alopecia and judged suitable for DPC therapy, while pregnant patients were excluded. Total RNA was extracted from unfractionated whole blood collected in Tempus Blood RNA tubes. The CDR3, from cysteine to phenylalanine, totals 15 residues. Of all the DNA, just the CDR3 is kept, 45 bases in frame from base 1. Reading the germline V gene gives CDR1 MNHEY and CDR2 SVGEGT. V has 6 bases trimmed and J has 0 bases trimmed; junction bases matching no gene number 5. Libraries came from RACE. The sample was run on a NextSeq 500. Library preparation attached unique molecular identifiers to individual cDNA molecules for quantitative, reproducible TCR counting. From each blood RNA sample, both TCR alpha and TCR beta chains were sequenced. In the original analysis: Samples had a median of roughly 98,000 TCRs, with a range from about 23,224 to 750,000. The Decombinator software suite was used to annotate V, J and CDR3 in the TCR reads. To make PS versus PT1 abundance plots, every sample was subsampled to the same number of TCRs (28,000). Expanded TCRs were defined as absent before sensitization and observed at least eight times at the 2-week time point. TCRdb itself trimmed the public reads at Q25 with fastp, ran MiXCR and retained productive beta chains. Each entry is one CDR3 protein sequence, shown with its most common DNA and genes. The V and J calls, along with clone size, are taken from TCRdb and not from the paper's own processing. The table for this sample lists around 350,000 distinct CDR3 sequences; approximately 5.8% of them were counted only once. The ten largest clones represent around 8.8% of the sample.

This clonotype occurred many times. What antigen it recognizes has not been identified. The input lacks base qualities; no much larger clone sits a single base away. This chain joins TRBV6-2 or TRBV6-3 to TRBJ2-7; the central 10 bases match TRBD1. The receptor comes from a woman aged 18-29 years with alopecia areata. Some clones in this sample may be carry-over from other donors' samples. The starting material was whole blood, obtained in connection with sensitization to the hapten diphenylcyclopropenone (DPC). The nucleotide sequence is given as TGTGCCAGCAGATCTGGGACAGGGGTCTCCTACGAGCAGTACTTC. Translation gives CASRSGTGVSYEQYF.